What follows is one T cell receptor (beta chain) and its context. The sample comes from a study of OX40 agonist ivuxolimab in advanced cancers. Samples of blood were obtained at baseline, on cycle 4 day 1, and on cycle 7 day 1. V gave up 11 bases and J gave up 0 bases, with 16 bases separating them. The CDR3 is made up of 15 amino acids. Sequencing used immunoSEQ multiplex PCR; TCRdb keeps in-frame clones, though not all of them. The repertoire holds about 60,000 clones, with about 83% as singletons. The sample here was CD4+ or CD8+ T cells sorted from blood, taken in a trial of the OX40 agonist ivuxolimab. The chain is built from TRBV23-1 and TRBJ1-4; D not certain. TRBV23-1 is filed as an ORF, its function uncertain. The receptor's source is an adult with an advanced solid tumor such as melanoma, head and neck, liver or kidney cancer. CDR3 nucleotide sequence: TGCGCCGGAAGACAAGGGCCAGCAACTAATGAAAAACTGTTTTTT. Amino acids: CAGRQGPATNEKLFF.